The 4 T cell receptor beta chains in this list originate from one sample, sequenced in a study of PD-L1 blockade in urothelial cancer. Time point defined: pretreatment peripheral blood. Assay used: immunoSEQ multiplex PCR; TCRdb lists only in-frame clones, some missing. The data contain under 55,000 clones, about 80% of them singletons. The material sequenced was PBMCs, taken around atezolizumab (anti-PD-L1) treatment. Receptors were obtained from a man aged 65-85 years with urothelial cancer.

This chain connects TRBV5-1 to TRBJ2-1; TRBD2 matches 8 bases. The CDR3 length is 15 residues. Germline values: CDR1 SGHRS, CDR2 YFSETQ. With 0 bases clipped from V and 2 bases from J, the junction kept 1 base outside the gene matches. The CDR3 loop is CASSLAGGAYNEQFF. CDR3 nucleotide sequence: TGCGCCAGCAGCTTGGCGGGAGGGGCCTACAATGAGCAGTTCTTC. The entire variable domain, with the rest obtained from reference TRBV5-1 and TRBJ2-1, is as follows: KAGVTQTPRYLIKTRGQQVTLSCSPISGHRSVSWYQQTPGQGLQFLFEYFSETQRNKGNFPGRFSGRQFSNSRSEMNVSTLELGDSALYLCASSLAGGAYNEQFFGPGTRLTVL.

This clone was found once. The chain carries TRBV27 and TRBJ1-2; 9 bases match TRBD1. V gave up 0 bases and J gave up 7 bases; unmatched junction bases: 6. The germline gives CDR1 MNHEY, CDR2 SMNVEV (reference sequence). The CDR3 is made up of 15 amino acids. CDR3 in DNA: TGTGCCAGCAGTTTATCGGACAGGGGATTAGGTGGCTACACCTTC. This codes for CASSLSDRGLGGYTF.

This rearrangement joins TRBV5-6 to TRBJ1-5; 10 nucleotides line up with TRBD1. The junction had 4 bases not matched to a gene; V was cut back by 1 base and J by 6 bases. In germline, CDR1 is SGHDT, CDR2 YYEEEE. CDR3 length: 15 residues. CDR3 sequence reads: CASSLRGTGVQPQHF. As DNA, the CDR3 is TGTGCCAGCAGCTTGCGCGGGACAGGGGTTCAGCCCCAGCATTTT.

This chain connects TRBV20-1 to TRBJ2-7; D is unresolved. CDR3 length: 11 amino acids. Germline CDR1 and CDR2: DFQATT and SNEGSKA (reference sequence). Trimming cost V 5 bases and J 6 bases, with 11 bases left between them. This CDR3 is CSADQRFEQYF. DNA for the CDR3: TGCAGTGCTGATCAGAGGTTCGAGCAGTACTTC.